In its sample, the clone carrying this TCR beta chain was seen a few times. Antigen specificity is unknown. This sample was included in a study of blood T cells in healthy people across ages. The donors, all healthy, were Caucasians living in Russia, aged about 6 to 90. At least 7 million PBMCs were isolated per sample. General observations from the study: Whereas aged donors had fewer naive CD4+ cells, long-lived donors had more of them and higher diversity. What prevented conclusive comparison of naive and antigen-experienced cells was that PBMCs were unsorted.

A sample-barcoded 5' primer and a J-beta primer mix were used in a second PCR of about 7 to 12 cycles. TCRdb called the 5' RACE reads again in MiXCR, with one record for every CDR3 protein. The sample includes hundreds of thousands of distinct CDR3 sequences, around 45% of them seen just once. The sequenced sample was blood. The TCR originated in a man at least 80 years old in good health.

This CDR3 is CAISESPEPGQYF. The CDR3 nucleotides are TGTGCCATCAGTGAAAGTCCCGAACCGGGACAGTATTTT. The chain links TRBV10-3 to TRBJ2-3, with D possibly being TRBD2 (5 bases). The germline V and J ends were trimmed by 3 bases and 12 bases, with 16 bases remaining between them. Germline-derived CDR1 and CDR2 are ENHRY and SYGVKD. This CDR3 is 13 amino acids long.